These 28 T cell receptor beta chains were sequenced from one sample in a study of tumor and adjacent non-tumor tissue in lung cancer. RNA was extracted from bulk tissue without any cell sorting. Distant lung tissue was collected more than 3 cm away from the tumor edge. A modified ARM-PCR protocol with three rounds of nested PCR amplified TCRbeta. Each CDR3 protein gets one entry after TCRdb re-called the multiplex PCR reads with MiXCR. The sample carries 55,000 to 65,000 distinct CDR3 sequences, around 61% recorded once. Sequencing was done on a sample of distant non-tumor lung tissue. Receptors originate from a man between 65 and 79 years old with non-small cell lung cancer.

Concerning this clonotype itself: This may be a read error, as it is one base from a much larger clone. The V gene is TRBV11-2, the J gene TRBJ2-7, with 8 bases fitting TRBD1. Germline values: CDR1 SGHAT, CDR2 FQNNGV. There are 13 residues in the CDR3. CDR3 sequence (DNA): TGTGTCAGCAGCAGGACAGGGCCCTACGAGCAGGACTTC. Translated: CVSSRTGPYEQDF.

The rearrangement links TRBV19 to TRBJ2-1; 13 bases line up with TRBD2. This CDR3 spans 14 amino acids. Germline V gives CDR1 LNHDA, CDR2 SQIVND (reference sequence). The CDR3 coding sequence is TGTGTCACCGGGGGACTAGCGGGAAATAATGAGCAGTTCTTC. As protein: CVTGGLAGNNEQFF.

This clonotype is labeled medium-sized (0.01 to 0.1%). CDR3 sequence (DNA): TGTGCCAGCACCTCGAACCAAAAGGATGGCTACACCTTC. This sequence encodes CASTSNQKDGYTF. The rearrangement joins TRBV6-1 to TRBJ1-2; D unclear. The V end lost 7 bases, the J end lost 6 bases, and 15 bases lay between the germline ends. The germline V gene has CDR1 MNHNS and CDR2 SASEGT. This CDR3 contains 13 residues.

About this clonotype: This may be a read error, as it is one base from a much larger clone. The gene calls are TRBV6-1 and TRBJ1-3, with TRBD1 as a possible D gene (6 bases). Germline V gene sequence: CDR1 MNHNS, CDR2 SASEGT. The V and J ends lost 8 bases and 4 bases respectively, with 15 bases between them. The CDR3 runs 14 residues. The CDR3 spells CASGRTVFGNTIYF. The CDR3, as DNA: TGTGCCAGCGGACGGACAGTGTTCGGAAACACCATATATTTT.

As regards this clonotype: A read error may be the cause here, since a much bigger clone is one base away. The chain couples TRBV7-9 to TRBJ1-5, with D perhaps TRBD1 (5 bases). CDR3 length equals 12 residues. CDR1 and CDR2 from the germline V gene are SEHNR and FQNEAQ (reference sequence). The CDR3 region is CPSSNPGGREHF. In nucleotides, the CDR3 is TGTCCCAGCAGCAACCCTGGGGGTCGGGAGCATTTT. Full variable domain (missing parts from reference TRBV7-9 and TRBJ1-5): DTGVSQNPRHKITKRGQNVTFRCDPISEHNRLYWYRQTLGQGPEFLTYFQNEAQLEKSRLLSDRFSAERPKGSFSTLEIQRTEQGDSAMYLCPSSNPGGREHFGDGTRLSIL.

Remarks on this clonotype: Sequence at one end of the junction differs from germline and may be a read error. The chain carries TRBV11-2 and TRBJ2-5; D perhaps matches TRBD2 (6 bases). CDR1 and CDR2 (germline): SGHAT, FQNNGV. The CDR3 sequence is 13 residues long. The CDR3 DNA reads as TGTGCCAGCAACCCCCCCGGGAGAGAGACCCGGTACTTC. This gives the protein CASNPPGRETRYF.

On this clonotype itself: A read error is likely, as this CDR3 ends without the conserved phenylalanine or tryptophan. The V and J genes are TRBV11-2 and TRBJ2-3; the D gene is possibly TRBD1 (5 bases). The DNA end favors TRBJ1-5, so the J call may be wrong. The CDR3 sequence is 14 residues long. Germline V gene data show CDR1 as SGHAT and CDR2 as FQNNGV. This chain's CDR3 is CASSSQVGTATQHL. The CDR3 nucleotides read TGTGCCAGCAGTTCACAGGTGGGCACAGCTACGCAGCATCTT.

Note on this clonotype: Its ends do not fully match the called genes, so a read error is possible. V usage is TRBV11-2 and J usage is TRBJ2-5; D is perhaps TRBD1 or TRBD2 (5 bases each). CDR1 SGHAT and CDR2 FQNNGV come from the germline V gene. The length of the CDR3 is 17 residues. The CDR3 DNA sequence: TGTGCCAGCAGACCCTACCCCGGGGCCGCGTACCAAGAGACCGAGTACTTC. It translates to CASRPYPGAAYQETEYF.

The table lists this clonotype with many counts. This sequence joins TRBV20-1 and TRBJ2-5; maybe TRBD1 (5 bases). V lost 1 base to trimming and J lost 5 bases, with 11 bases between them. CDR1 is DFQATT, CDR2 SNEGSKA, per germline (reference sequence). The CDR3 has 13 amino acids. The CDR3 here is CSARVGARETQYF. CDR3 DNA sequence: TGCAGTGCTAGAGTAGGGGCGCGGGAGACCCAGTACTTC.

This clonotype has a count of ten or more. The rearrangement links TRBV10-2 to TRBJ2-3, with a tentative D call TRBD2 (5 bases). Trimming stripped 7 bases from V and 2 bases from J, with 13 bases between. The CDR3 covers 14 residues. Looked up from germline, CDR1 is WSHSY and CDR2 is SAAADI. Here the CDR3 DNA reads TGCGCCAGCAACCGGACTGCCTACACAGATACGCAGTATTTT. Amino acid sequence: CASNRTAYTDTQYF.

Note on this clonotype: Lacking the conserved final phenylalanine or tryptophan, this CDR3 likely reflects a read error. This rearrangement joins TRBV11-2 to TRBJ2-2; 7 bases line up with TRBD1. The CDR3 extends over 16 amino acids. The germline CDR1 and CDR2 sequences are SGHAT and FQNNGV. CDR3 sequence reads: CASSLQGTLFPGELFI. The CDR3 nucleotides read TGTGCCAGCAGCCTACAGGGGACGTTGTTCCCCGGTGAGCTGTTTATT.

This clonotype has a handful of counts. A much bigger clone sits one base away, suggesting this may be a read error. The chain combines TRBV10-3 with TRBJ2-1, with D unclear. V was pared by 6 bases and J by 6 bases, with 9 bases between. This CDR3 is 12 amino acids long. In germline, CDR1 is ENHRY, CDR2 SYGVKD. In DNA, the CDR3 is TGTGCCATCAGGCTAACCACCAATGAGCAGTTCTTC. It codes for CAIRLTTNEQFF.

A note on this clonotype: This is likely a read error, given that the CDR3 carries no conserved phenylalanine or tryptophan at its end. The chain uses TRBV11-1 and TRBJ2-2, with D possibly being TRBD1 (6 bases). Germline V gives CDR1 SGHAT, CDR2 FQDESV (reference sequence). The CDR3 is made up of 17 amino acids. The CDR3 nucleotides are TGTACCAGCAGCTCAGCCTTGGACAGTGCGAACACAGGGGAGCTGTTTCTT. Its protein product is CTSSSALDSANTGELFL.

This clonotype was picked up many times. This chain links TRBV4-1 with TRBJ1-4, with unresolved D. Germline V gives CDR1 MGHRA, CDR2 YSYEKL. Trimming removed 4 bases from V and 0 bases from J, with 12 bases in between. This CDR3 region has 16 residues. The chain's CDR3 is CASSPGMGSTNEKLFF. CDR3 nucleotides: TGCGCCAGCAGCCCCGGGATGGGCTCAACTAATGAAAAACTGTTTTTT.

A word on this clonotype: It may be a read error: a sequence one base away is much more abundant. The chain couples TRBV10-2 to TRBJ1-1; no reliable D call. The CDR3 runs to 13 residues. The germline CDR1 and CDR2 sequences are WSHSY and SAAADI. Trimming removed 4 bases at V and 3 bases at J, with 9 bases between. The CDR3 nucleotides read TGCGCCAGCAGTGTAGATCTCTACACTGAAGCTTTCTTT. Its translation: CASSVDLYTEAFF.

Many counts were recorded for this clonotype. The chain recombines TRBV5-6 with TRBJ2-7; 8 nucleotides align to TRBD1. After removal of 4 bases from V and 1 base from J, the junction contained 7 bases not matched to a gene. The CDR3 covers 15 residues. CDR1 and CDR2 from the germline V gene are SGHDT and YYEEEE. The CDR3 DNA sequence: TGTGCCAGCAGCCAAATCAGGGGGCTTTCCTACGAGCAGTACTTC. Its protein product is CASSQIRGLSYEQYF. Full variable domain (missing parts from reference TRBV5-6 and TRBJ2-7): DAGVTQSPTHLIKTRGQQVTLRCSPKSGHDTVSWYQQALGQGPQFIFQYYEEEERQRGNFPDRFSGHQFPNYSSELNVNALLLGDSALYLCASSQIRGLSYEQYFGPGTRLTVT.

About this clonotype itself: A much larger clone is a single base away; this may be a read error. CDR3 bases: TGTGCCAGCAGTTACTCGGGGGTGGTAAACATTCAGTACTTC. Translating it yields CASSYSGVVNIQYF. The chain is built from TRBV6-5 and TRBJ2-4, with D possibly called TRBD1 or TRBD2 (5 bases each). Trimming shortened V by 0 bases and J by 6 bases, and 9 bases separated the two germline ends. Germline V lookup: CDR1 MNHEY, CDR2 SVGAGI. The CDR3 covers 14 residues.

In regard to this clonotype: A much larger clone lies one base from this, so it may be a read error. V usage is TRBV5-1 and J usage is TRBJ2-5; D ambiguous. This CDR3 has 12 residues. Germline V gene data show CDR1 as SGHRS and CDR2 as YFSETQ. The V end lost 1 base, the J end lost 5 bases, and 6 bases lay between the germline ends. CDR3 DNA sequence: TGCGCCAGCAGCTTGACCCGCGAGACCCAGTACTTC. Residues: CASSLTRETQYF.

The rearrangement uses TRBV29-1 and TRBJ2-1; 9 bases align to TRBD2. This CDR3 is built from 17 residues. Looked up from germline, CDR1 is SQVTM and CDR2 is ANQGSEA. J was trimmed by 7 bases and V by 7 bases; bases with no gene match: 20. CDR3 nucleotide sequence: TGCAGCGCCTACAACCCGCGGTTCAGACTAGCGGAAAATGAGCAGTTCTTC. This sequence encodes CSAYNPRFRLAENEQFF.

Note on this clonotype: An end of the junction does not agree with germline; a read error may underlie this. The genes are TRBV11-2 and TRBJ2-5; 9 bases are a match to TRBD1. The CDR3 is made up of 15 amino acids. CDR1 is SGHAT, CDR2 FQNNGV, per germline. CDR3 in amino acids: CASNLIGQGTETLYF. Here the CDR3 DNA reads TGTGCCAGCAACTTAATAGGACAGGGGACAGAGACCCTGTACTTC.

Points on this clonotype: The junction and the germline gene differ at one end; a read error may be behind it. The chain employs TRBV12-5 and TRBJ2-7; D remains ambiguous. The CDR3 runs to 13 residues. Per the germline V gene, CDR1 is LGHNT and CDR2 is FRNRAP. CDR3 loop: CASGSGDVGHQYF. DNA of the CDR3: TGTGCTAGTGGTTCAGGAGATGTGGGTCATCAGTATTTC.

As concerns this clonotype: Germline and junction disagree at one end, which may indicate a read error. This chain connects TRBV12-3 or TRBV12-4 to TRBJ2-4, with D tentatively TRBD1 (6 bases). There are 15 residues in the CDR3. CDR3 loop: CTSSSLDRIENIQYF. In DNA form, the CDR3 reads TGTACCAGCAGTTCCTTGGACAGAATTGAGAACATTCAGTACTTC.

Comments on this clonotype: It is likely a read error, because the conserved phenylalanine at the end of the CDR3 is missing. The CDR3 DNA reads TGTGCCAGCAGTGGAGACTTCAGGGGGCGGACCGGGGGGCTGTTTCTT. Protein product: CASSGDFRGRTGGLFL. The chain has TRBV6-1 and TRBJ2-2, with TRBD1 identical over 8 bases. In germline, CDR1 is MNHNS, CDR2 SASEGT. The CDR3 has 16 amino acids.

There are many counts of this clonotype. The V gene is TRBV7-8, the J gene TRBJ2-7, with 9 nucleotides matching TRBD2. CDR1 and CDR2 from the germline V gene are SGHVS and FQNEAQ. V shed 0 bases, J shed 0 bases, and the junction held 3 bases outside the gene matches. The CDR3 covers 16 residues. This CDR3 is CASSLALAGSSYEQYF. The CDR3 nucleotides are TGTGCCAGCAGCTTAGCGCTAGCGGGGAGCTCCTACGAGCAGTACTTC.

The chain carries TRBV29-1 and TRBJ1-3; no clear D. The CDR3 runs 13 residues. The germline CDR1 and CDR2 sequences are SQVTM and ANQGSEA. CDR3 in amino acids: CNVGGNSGNTIYF. CDR3 DNA sequence: TGCAATGTTGGAGGGAACTCTGGAAACACCATATATTTT.

This clonotype was seen only a few times. This chain uses TRBV6-4 with TRBJ1-1, with D uncertain. Trimming took off 6 bases at V and 1 base at J, with 12 bases between the two ends. The CDR3 extends over 14 amino acids. Per the germline V gene, CDR1 is MRHNA and CDR2 is SNTAGT. CDR3 protein: CASSLEGENTEAFF. The CDR3 DNA reads as TGTGCCAGCAGCCTCGAGGGTGAGAACACTGAAGCTTTCTTT.

A word on this clonotype: One end of the junction is discordant with germline, which a read error may explain. V gene TRBV5-5 combines with J gene TRBJ1-1; no reliable D call. CDR3 length equals 16 residues. Germline V gene data show CDR1 as SGHKS and CDR2 as YYEKEE (reference sequence). Here the CDR3 DNA reads TGTACCGGCAGTTCAATACTAACCGGGAACTTGCGCGAAGTTTTCTTT. Protein sequence: CTGSSILTGNLREVFF. The full variable domain, with the rest looked up from reference TRBV5-5 and TRBJ1-1, is DAGVTQSPTHLIKTRGQQVTLRCSPISGHKSVSWYQQVLGQGPQFIFQYYEKEERGRGNFPDRFSARQFPNYSSELNVNALLLGDSALYLCTGSSILTGNLREVFFGQGTRLTVV.

About this clonotype: It is likely a read error, because the conserved phenylalanine at the end of the CDR3 is missing. The chain uses TRBV7-9 and TRBJ2-3; no clear D. Trimming left V 8 bases short and J 6 bases short, with 15 bases between. This CDR3 spans 13 amino acids. Per the germline V gene, CDR1 is SEHNR and CDR2 is FQNEAQ (reference sequence). This chain's CDR3 is CASRYINRDTQYL. The CDR3 DNA reads as TGTGCCAGCCGGTATATCAATAGGGATACGCAGTATCTT.